This entry concerns a single T cell receptor beta chain. The antigen is undetermined. The V end was cut by 3 bases, the J end by 4 bases, with 15 bases between. CDR3 length: 15 residues. Germline V lookup: CDR1 MDHEN, CDR2 SYDVKM. The sample originates from a study of T cell repertoires in cytomegalovirus infection. About the study: Epitope selection comprised recently identified HLA-C-restricted CMV epitopes and well-studied HLA-B-restricted CMV epitopes. TCR beta signatures that were public indicated CMV infection and matching HLA type. Whole-study results and caveats: HLA-C-restricted, CMV-specific TCR beta clonotypes were dominant ex vivo.

TCRdb re-called the reads through MiXCR, storing one row per CDR3 protein. Of approximately 300,000 distinct CDR3 sequences listed, about 29% are singletons. The clonotype originates from a human donor in good health (CMV status not recorded). Some clones in this sample may be carry-over from other donors' samples. The chain joins TRBV28 to TRBJ1-1; TRBD1 might be the D (5 bases). The sequencing used cultured PBMCs, collected from culture after CMV antigen stimulation. CDR3 amino acids: CASSFVGQGRTEAFF. CDR3 DNA: TGTGCCAGCAGTTTTGTGGGGCAGGGACGCACTGAAGCTTTCTTT.